This TCR beta chain was recovered during a study of response to subunit inactivated influenza vaccine (dated by TCRdb to the late 2010s). With regard to the full study: Deep quantitative profiling of the T cell receptor repertoire was used in the study to follow responses to a trivalent subunit inactivated influenza vaccine.

Receptors were amplified or captured by RT-PCR. TCRdb records Illumina HiSeq 2500 as the sequencer. The public reads were quality trimmed at Q25 with fastp and then assembled into clones with MiXCR by TCRdb, keeping productive beta chains. Entries are consolidated by CDR3 protein sequence, retaining the most common genes and DNA. This sample holds some 500,000 distinct CDR3 sequences; more than 15% were observed only once. Of the sample, approximately 3% falls within the top ten clones. The germline V gene encodes CDR1 SQVTM and CDR2 ANQGSEA. The cysteine opens and the phenylalanine closes a CDR3 of 12 amino acids. Of all the DNA, just the CDR3 is kept, 36 bases in frame from base 1. V drops 7 bases and J drops 5 bases, leaving 14 bases in between. This clonotype was detected only a few times. Its antigen is not yet known. Base qualities are not provided; no much larger clone lies one nucleotide away.

Overall results and qualifications from the work: The authors proposed that each seasonal influenza vaccination may bring in only a limited number of new T cells.

The chain employs TRBV29-1 and TRBJ2-5; no D gene can be assigned with confidence. The TCR comes from a man between 50 and 75 years old who received an inactivated influenza vaccine. Donor details come from another sample of the same person, matched by shared clones. The sample here was CD4+ T cells sorted from PBMCs, taken about 24 months after vaccination. The nucleotides read TGCAGCGGCGGTTGGGTAGGGGAGACCCAGTACTTC. This codes for CSGGWVGETQYF.